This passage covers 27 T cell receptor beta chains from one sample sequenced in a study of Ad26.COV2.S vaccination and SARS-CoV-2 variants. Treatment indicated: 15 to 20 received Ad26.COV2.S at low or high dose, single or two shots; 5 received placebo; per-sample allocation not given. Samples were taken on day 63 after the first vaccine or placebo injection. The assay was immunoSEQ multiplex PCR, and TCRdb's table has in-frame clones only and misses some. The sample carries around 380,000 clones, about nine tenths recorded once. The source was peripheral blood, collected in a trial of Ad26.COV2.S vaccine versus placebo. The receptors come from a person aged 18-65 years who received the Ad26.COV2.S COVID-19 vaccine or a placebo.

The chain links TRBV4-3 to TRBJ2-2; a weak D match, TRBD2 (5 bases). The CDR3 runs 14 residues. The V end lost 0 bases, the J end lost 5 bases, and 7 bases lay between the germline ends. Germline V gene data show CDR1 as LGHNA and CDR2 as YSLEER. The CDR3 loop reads CASSQDLATGELFF. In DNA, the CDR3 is TGCGCCAGCAGCCAAGATCTAGCAACCGGGGAGCTGTTTTTT.

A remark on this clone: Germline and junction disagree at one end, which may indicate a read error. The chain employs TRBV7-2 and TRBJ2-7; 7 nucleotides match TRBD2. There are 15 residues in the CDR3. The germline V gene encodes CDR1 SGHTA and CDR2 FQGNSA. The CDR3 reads CASSLTAGTSFEQYF. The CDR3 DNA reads TGTGCCAGCAGCTTAACAGCGGGGACCTCCTTCGAGCAGTACTTC. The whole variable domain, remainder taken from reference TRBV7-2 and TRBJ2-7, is GAGVSQSPSNKVTEKGKDVELRCDPISGHTALYWYRQSLGQGLEFLIYFQGNSAPDKSGLPSDRFSAERTGGSVSTLTIQRTQQEDSAVYLCASSLTAGTSFEQYFGPGTRLTVT.

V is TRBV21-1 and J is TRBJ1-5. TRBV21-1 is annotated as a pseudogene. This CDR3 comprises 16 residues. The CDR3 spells CASSKARCQDNQPQHF. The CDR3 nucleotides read TGTGCCAGCAGCAAGGCTCGGTGCCAAGACAATCAGCCCCAGCATTTT.

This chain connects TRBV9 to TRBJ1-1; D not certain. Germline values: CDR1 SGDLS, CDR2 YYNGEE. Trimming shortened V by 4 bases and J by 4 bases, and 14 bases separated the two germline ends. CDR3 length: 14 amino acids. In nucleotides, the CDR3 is TGTGCCAGCAGCACCTCGACAACTGGCACTGAAGCTTTCTTT. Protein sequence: CASSTSTTGTEAFF.

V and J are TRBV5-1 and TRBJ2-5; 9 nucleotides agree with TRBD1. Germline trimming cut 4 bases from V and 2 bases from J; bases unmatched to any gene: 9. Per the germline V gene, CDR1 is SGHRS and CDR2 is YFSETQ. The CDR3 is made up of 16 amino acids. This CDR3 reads CASSVWTGDKQETQYF. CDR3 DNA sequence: TGCGCCAGCAGCGTTTGGACAGGGGACAAACAAGAGACCCAGTACTTC.

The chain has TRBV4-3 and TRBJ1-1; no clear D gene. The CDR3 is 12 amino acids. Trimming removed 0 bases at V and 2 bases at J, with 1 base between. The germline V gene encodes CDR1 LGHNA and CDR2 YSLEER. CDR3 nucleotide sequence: TGCGCCAGCAGCCAAGATAACACTGAAGCTTTCTTT. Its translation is CASSQDNTEAFF.

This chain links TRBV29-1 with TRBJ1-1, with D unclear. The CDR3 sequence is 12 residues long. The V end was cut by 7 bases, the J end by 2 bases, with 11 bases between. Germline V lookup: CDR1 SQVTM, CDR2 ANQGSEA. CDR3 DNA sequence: TGCAGCGGAGGACGGCGAAACACTGAAGCTTTCTTT. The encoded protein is CSGGRRNTEAFF.

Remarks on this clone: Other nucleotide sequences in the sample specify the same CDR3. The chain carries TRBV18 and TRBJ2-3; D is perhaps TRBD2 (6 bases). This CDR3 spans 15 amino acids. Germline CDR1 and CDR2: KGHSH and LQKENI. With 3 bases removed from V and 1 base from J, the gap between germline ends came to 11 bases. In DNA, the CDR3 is TGTGCCAGCTCACCGTCCGGGGGAGGCACAGATACGCAGTATTTT. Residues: CASSPSGGGTDTQYF. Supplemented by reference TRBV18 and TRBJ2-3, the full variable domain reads NAGVMQNPRHLVRRRGQEARLRCSPMKGHSHVYWYRQLPEEGLKFMVYLQKENIIDESGMPKERFSAEFPKEGPSILRIQQVVRGDSAAYFCASSPSGGGTDTQYFGPGTRLTVL.

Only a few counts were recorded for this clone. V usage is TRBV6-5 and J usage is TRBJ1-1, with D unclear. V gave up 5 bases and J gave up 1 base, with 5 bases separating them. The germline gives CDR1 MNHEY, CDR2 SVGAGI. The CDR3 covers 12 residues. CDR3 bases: TGTGCCAGCAGTCTACAGAACACTGAAGCTTTCTTT. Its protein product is CASSLQNTEAFF.

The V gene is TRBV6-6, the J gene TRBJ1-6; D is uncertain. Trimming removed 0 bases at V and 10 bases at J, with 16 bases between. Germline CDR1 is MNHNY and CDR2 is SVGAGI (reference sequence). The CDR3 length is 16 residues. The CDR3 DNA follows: TGTGCCAGCAGTTACTCTCCCGTGGTAGGAGGCTCACCCCTCCACTTT. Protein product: CASSYSPVVGGSPLHF.

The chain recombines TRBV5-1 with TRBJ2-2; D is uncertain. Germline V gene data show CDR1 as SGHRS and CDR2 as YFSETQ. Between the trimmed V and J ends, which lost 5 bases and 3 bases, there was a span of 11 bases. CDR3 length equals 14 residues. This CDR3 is CASSPEADTGELFF. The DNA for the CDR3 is TGCGCCAGCAGTCCTGAGGCGGACACCGGGGAGCTGTTTTTT.

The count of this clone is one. Written as DNA, the CDR3 is TGTGCCATCAGGACGGGAAAAGAAGATACGCAGTATTTT. This gives the protein CAIRTGKEDTQYF. The rearrangement links TRBV10-3 to TRBJ2-3; a weak D match, TRBD2 (5 bases). V was trimmed by 6 bases and J by 5 bases, leaving 12 bases between them. This CDR3 has 13 residues. CDR1 is ENHRY, CDR2 SYGVKD, per germline.

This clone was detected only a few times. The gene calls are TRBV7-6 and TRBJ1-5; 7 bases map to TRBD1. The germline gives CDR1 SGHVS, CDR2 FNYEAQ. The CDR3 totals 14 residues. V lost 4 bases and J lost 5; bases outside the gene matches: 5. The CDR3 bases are TGTGCCAGCAGCTCGGGACAGAGAGATCAGCCCCAGCATTTT. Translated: CASSSGQRDQPQHF.

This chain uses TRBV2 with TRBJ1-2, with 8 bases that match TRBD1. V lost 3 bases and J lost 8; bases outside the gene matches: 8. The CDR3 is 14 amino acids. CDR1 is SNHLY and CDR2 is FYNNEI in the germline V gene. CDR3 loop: CASSESQGASGYTF. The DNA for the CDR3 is TGTGCCAGCAGTGAGTCCCAGGGGGCTTCGGGCTACACCTTC.

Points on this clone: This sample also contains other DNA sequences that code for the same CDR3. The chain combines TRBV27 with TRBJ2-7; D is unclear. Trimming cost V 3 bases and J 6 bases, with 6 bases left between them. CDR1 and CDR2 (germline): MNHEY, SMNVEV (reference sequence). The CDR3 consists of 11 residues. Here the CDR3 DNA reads TGTGCCAGCAGTTTCAGAAGCGAGCAGTACTTC. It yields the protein CASSFRSEQYF.

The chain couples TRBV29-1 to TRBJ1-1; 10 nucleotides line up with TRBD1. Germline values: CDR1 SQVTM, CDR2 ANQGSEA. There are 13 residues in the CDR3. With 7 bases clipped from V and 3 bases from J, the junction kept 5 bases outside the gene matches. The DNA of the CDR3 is TGCAGCGGGGTGACAGGGGGCTACACTGAAGCTTTCTTT. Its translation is CSGVTGGYTEAFF. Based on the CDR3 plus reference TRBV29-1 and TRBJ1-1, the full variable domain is SAVISQKPSRDICQRGTSLTIQCQVDSQVTMMFWYRQQPGQSLTLIATANQGSEATYESGFVIDKFPISRPNLTFSTLTVSNMSPEDSSIYLCSGVTGGYTEAFFGQGTRLTVV.

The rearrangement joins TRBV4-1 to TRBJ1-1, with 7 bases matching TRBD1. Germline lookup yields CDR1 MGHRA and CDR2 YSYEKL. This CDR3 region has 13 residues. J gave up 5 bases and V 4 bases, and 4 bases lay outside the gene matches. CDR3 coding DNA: TGCGCCAGCAGCCTTCCAGGGGGTACTGAAGCTTTCTTT. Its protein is CASSLPGGTEAFF.

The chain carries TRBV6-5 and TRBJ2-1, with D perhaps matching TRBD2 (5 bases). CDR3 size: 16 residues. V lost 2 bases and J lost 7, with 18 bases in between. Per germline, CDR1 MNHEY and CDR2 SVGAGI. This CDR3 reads CASSYAEGPPVNEQFF. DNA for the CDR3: TGTGCCAGCAGTTACGCTGAGGGTCCACCTGTAAATGAGCAGTTCTTC.

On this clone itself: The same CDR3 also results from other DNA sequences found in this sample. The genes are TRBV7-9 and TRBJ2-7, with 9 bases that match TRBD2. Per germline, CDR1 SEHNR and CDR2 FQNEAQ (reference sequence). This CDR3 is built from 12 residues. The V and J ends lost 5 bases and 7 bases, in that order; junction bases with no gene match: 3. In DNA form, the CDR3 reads TGTGCCAGCAGCACCGGACTAGCGGAGCAGTACTTC. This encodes CASSTGLAEQYF.

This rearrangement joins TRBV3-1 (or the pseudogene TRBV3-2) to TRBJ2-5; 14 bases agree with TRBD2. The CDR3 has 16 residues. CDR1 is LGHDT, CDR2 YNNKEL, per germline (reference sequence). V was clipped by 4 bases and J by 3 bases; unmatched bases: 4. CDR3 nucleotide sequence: TGTGCCAGCAGCCGACTAGCGGGGGGGAGGAAAGAGACCCAGTACTTC. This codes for CASSRLAGGRKETQYF.

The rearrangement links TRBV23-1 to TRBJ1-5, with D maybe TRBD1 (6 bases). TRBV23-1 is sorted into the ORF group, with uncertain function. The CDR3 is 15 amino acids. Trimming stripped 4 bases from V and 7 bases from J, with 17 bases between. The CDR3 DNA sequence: TGCGCCAGCAGTCGGGGGGGGCCCTCAAGGCAGCCCCAGCATTTT. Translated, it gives CASSRGGPSRQPQHF.

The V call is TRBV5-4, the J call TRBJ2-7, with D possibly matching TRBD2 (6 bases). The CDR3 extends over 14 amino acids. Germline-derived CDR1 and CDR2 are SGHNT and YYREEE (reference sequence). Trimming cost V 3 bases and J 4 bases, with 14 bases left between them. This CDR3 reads CASSWRDVPYEQYF. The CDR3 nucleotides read TGTGCCAGCAGCTGGAGGGACGTCCCTTACGAGCAGTACTTC. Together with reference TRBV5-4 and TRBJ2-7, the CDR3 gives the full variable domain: ETGVTQSPTHLIKTRGQQVTLRCSSQSGHNTVSWYQQALGQGPQFIFQYYREEENGRGNFPPRFSGLQFPNYSSELNVNALELDDSALYLCASSWRDVPYEQYFGPGTRLTVT.

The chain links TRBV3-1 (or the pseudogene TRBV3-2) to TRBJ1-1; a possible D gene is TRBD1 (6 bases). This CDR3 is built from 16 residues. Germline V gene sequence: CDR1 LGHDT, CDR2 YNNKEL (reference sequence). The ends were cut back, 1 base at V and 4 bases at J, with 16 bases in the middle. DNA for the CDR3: TGTGCCAGCAGCCAAGCTAGAGGCACAGGGATCACTGAAGCTTTCTTT. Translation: CASSQARGTGITEAFF.

The CDR3 spells CASSQPVRGYGYTF. In DNA, the CDR3 is TGCGCCAGCAGCCAACCAGTCAGGGGCTATGGCTACACCTTC. The rearrangement links TRBV4-1 to TRBJ1-2; a weak D match, TRBD1 (6 bases). Trimming shortened V by 2 bases and J by 4 bases, and 11 bases separated the two germline ends. This CDR3 spans 14 amino acids. Germline CDR1 reads MGHRA; CDR2 reads YSYEKL.

CDR3 region: CASSHQGAKLFF. The CDR3, as DNA: TGTGCCAGCAGCCACCAGGGCGCAAAACTGTTTTTT. V and J are TRBV3-1 (or the pseudogene TRBV3-2) and TRBJ1-4; weak D call: TRBD1 (5 bases). The CDR3 extends over 12 amino acids. Trimming pared 3 bases from V and 10 bases from J, leaving 9 bases between. Looked up from germline, CDR1 is LGHDT and CDR2 is YNNKEL (reference sequence).

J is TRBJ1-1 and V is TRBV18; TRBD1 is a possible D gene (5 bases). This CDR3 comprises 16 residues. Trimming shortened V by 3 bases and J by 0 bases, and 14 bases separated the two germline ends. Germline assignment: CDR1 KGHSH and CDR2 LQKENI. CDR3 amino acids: CASSPKSGFMNTEAFF. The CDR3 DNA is TGTGCCAGCTCACCCAAGTCAGGGTTCATGAACACTGAAGCTTTCTTT.

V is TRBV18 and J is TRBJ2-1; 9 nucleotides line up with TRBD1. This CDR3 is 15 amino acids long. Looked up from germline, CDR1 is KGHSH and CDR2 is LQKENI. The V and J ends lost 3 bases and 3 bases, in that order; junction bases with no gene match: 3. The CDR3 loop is CASSPWDRDYNEQFF. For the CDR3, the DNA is TGTGCCAGCTCACCCTGGGACAGGGACTACAATGAGCAGTTCTTC.